Sequencing of this T cell receptor (beta chain) was carried out in a study of cytomegalovirus exposure and HLA in healthy donors. Findings and limits, study-wide: It was likely that a cluster of highly shared sequence variants was a sequencing artifact. TCR beta chain V- and J-gene trimming was linked, in a later analysis, to a missense variant in DCLRE1C.

As to this clone: Antigen specificity is unknown.

The V gene lost 0 bases and the J gene lost 0 bases, with 12 bases spanning the gap. This CDR3 is built from 16 residues. Germline V gene data show CDR1 as MGHRA and CDR2 as YSYEKL. A multiplex PCR was run with 60 Vbeta primers and 13 Jbeta primers. Assay used: immunoSEQ multiplex PCR; TCRdb lists only in-frame clones, some missing. Among 70,000 to 90,000 clones listed, over 60% were seen once. The clonotype was recovered from a male donor in good health and CMV-seropositive. Sequencing was carried out using PBMCs. This chain joins TRBV4-1 and TRBJ2-7; TRBD1 is a possible D gene (6 bases). The CDR3 loop is CASSQDQRGGSYEQYF. DNA of the CDR3: TGCGCCAGCAGCCAAGATCAAAGAGGGGGCTCCTACGAGCAGTACTTC.